This entry concerns a single T cell receptor (beta chain). In the source study's methods: Estimated nucleated cell counts came from reference gene primer amplification. TCRdb's table, derived via immunoSEQ multiplex PCR, lists solely in-frame clones and lacks some. The V and J calls and the clone size are those of that table, but D and trimming were determined from the DNA. The sample has just under 20,000 clones, 80% to 95% seen once. The sample originates from a study of blood T cell repertoires in COVID-19. Whole-study context: Whether acute or convalescent, the COVID-19 samples came from the United States, Italy and Spain. Nucleic acid was either cDNA or gDNA, and it came from T cells, B-cell-depleted T cells, or PBMCs.

The CDR3 has 14 residues. Per germline, CDR1 MDHEN and CDR2 SYDVKM. V lost 3 bases and J lost 4; bases outside the gene matches: 3. The clonotype comes from a woman between 45 and 60 years old with active COVID-19. Specimen: peripheral blood. The gene calls are TRBV28 and TRBJ1-2; 9 nucleotides align to TRBD1. CDR3 in amino acids: CASSFTGGAYGYTF. For the CDR3, the DNA is TGTGCCAGCAGTTTCACAGGGGGCGCCTATGGCTACACCTTC.